Given below is one T cell receptor beta chain in context. The target antigen is unknown. This entry is derived from a study of graft-versus-host responses after intestinal transplantation. The study's findings and limits: High graft-versus-host to host-versus-graft clonal ratios were seen in allografts of patients with graft-donor T cell macrochimerism.

The CDR3 sequence is 15 residues long. Sequencing used immunoSEQ multiplex PCR; TCRdb keeps in-frame clones, though not all of them. The data contain over 15,000 clones, 88% of them singletons. The receptor comes from a human patient who received an intestinal transplant, so some T cells may come from the graft donor. The genes are TRBV21-1 and TRBJ2-7; TRBD2 is the table's D call and was not checked against the DNA. TRBV21-1 is a listed pseudogene. Sequencing used PBMCs, obtained around 110 days after intestinal transplant. CDR3 nucleotides: TGTGCCAGTAATGTCCCTAGCGGTAGCTCCTACGAGCAGTACTTC. Protein product: CASNVPSGSSYEQYF.